This T cell receptor beta chain was identified during a study of blood T cell repertoires in COVID-19. Original methodology: Nucleated cell counts were estimated from reference gene primer amplification. The table came from immunoSEQ multiplex PCR; TCRdb's copy has only in-frame clones and leaves some out. V and J calls and clone size follow that table, whereas D and trimming were derived from the DNA. The data show some 150,000 clones, with almost 90% seen just once and about 2.1% held by the top ten. The CDR3 length is 14 residues. V was cut by 0 bases and J by 7 bases, with 10 bases left in between. Germline V CDR1 and CDR2: MGHDK, SYGVNS.

The rearrangement links TRBV25-1 to TRBJ2-1; D is perhaps TRBD2 (6 bases). The sequenced sample was peripheral blood. This TCR was sampled from a human donor in a cohort sampled during active COVID-19. The CDR3 here is CASSEYFGRNEQFF. The CDR3 bases are TGTGCCAGCAGTGAATATTTTGGGAGGAATGAGCAGTTCTTC.